This T cell receptor (beta chain) appears in the sequencing data of a study of blood T cell repertoires in COVID-19. Trimming left V 3 bases short and J 7 bases short, with 7 bases between. CDR3 size: 12 residues. Germline V gene data show CDR1 as SGHAT and CDR2 as FQDESV (reference sequence). Produced via immunoSEQ multiplex PCR; TCRdb's table is partial and in-frame only. The sample shows 150,000 to 180,000 clones, about 90% of them seen only once. The material sequenced was peripheral blood. The sequence was collected from a man aged 50 or older with acute or convalescent COVID-19. V usage is TRBV11-1 and J usage is TRBJ2-1; D perhaps matches TRBD2 (6 bases). CDR3 nucleotides: TGTGCCAGCAGCTTCCGGGGGAATGAGCAGTTCTTC. This gives the protein CASSFRGNEQFF.